This T cell receptor (beta chain) was profiled in a study of liver allograft versus peripheral blood T cells. The wider study: Repertoires of T cell receptors in transplanted livers were compared with recipients' peripheral blood repertoires.

In TCRdb, the reads were re-called with MiXCR into one record per CDR3 protein. The sample contains 13,000 or so distinct CDR3 sequences, roughly 20% of which appear only once. Deletions cut 0 bases from V and 4 bases from J, with 16 bases between. Germline V lookup: CDR1 DFQATT, CDR2 SNEGSKA (reference sequence). The CDR3 has 16 amino acids. General observations from the study: Reportedly, the T cell receptor repertoires inside liver allografts were not the same as those in peripheral blood.

This clonotype was found a few times. Its antigen is currently unknown. This chain connects TRBV20-1 to TRBJ1-5; tentatively, D is TRBD1 (6 bases). The origin of this receptor is a human patient who had a liver transplant. Some of the T cells might come from the graft donor. This CDR3 is CSARDQRRQGNQPQHF. CDR3 DNA sequence: TGCAGTGCTAGAGATCAGAGGCGGCAGGGGAATCAGCCCCAGCATTTT.